What follows describes a single T cell receptor beta chain. This sample is part of a study of blood T cell repertoires in COVID-19. The wider study: The analysed material was cDNA or gDNA that came from T cells, B-cell-depleted T cells, or PBMCs.

Authors' data handling: From reference gene primer amplification, estimates of nucleated cell counts were derived. The protocol was immunoSEQ multiplex PCR, while the TCRdb copy is restricted to in-frame clones and leaves out a portion. V and J calls and clone size are as listed in that table; D and trimming were resolved from the DNA. The sample holds approximately 250,000 clones, 75% to 85% seen once. Looked up from germline, CDR1 is DFQATT and CDR2 is SNEGSKA (reference sequence). There are 11 residues in the CDR3. Trimming removed 0 bases from V and 5 bases from J, with 4 bases in between. The study recruited people aged about 18 to 90 years across more than 20 US areas.

The sample taken for sequencing was PBMCs or T cells enriched from blood (not recorded which). V gene TRBV20-1 combines with J gene TRBJ1-1, with D hard to call. This receptor was taken from a woman in her fifties or sixties with acute COVID-19. CDR3 nucleotides: TGCAGTGCTAGAGATCAAACTGAAGCTTTCTTT. It specifies CSARDQTEAFF.